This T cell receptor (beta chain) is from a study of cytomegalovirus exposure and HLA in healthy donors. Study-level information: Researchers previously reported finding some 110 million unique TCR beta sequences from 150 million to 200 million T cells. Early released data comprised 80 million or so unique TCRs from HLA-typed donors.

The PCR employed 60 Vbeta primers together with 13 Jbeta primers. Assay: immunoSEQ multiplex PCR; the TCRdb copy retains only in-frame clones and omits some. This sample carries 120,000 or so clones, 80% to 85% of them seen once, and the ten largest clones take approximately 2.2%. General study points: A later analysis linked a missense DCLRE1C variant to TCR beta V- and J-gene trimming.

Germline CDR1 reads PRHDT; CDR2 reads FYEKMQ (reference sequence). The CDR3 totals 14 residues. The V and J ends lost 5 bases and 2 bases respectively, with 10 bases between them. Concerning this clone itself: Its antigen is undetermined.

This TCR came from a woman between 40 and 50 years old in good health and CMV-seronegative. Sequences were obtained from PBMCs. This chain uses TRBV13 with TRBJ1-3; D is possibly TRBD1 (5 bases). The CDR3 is CASSRTGAGNTIYF. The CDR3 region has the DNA TGTGCCAGCAGCCGTACGGGGGCTGGAAACACCATATATTTT. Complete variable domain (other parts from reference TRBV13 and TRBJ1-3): AAGVIQSPRHLIKEKRETATLKCYPIPRHDTVYWYQQGPGQDPQFLISFYEKMQSDKGSIPDRFSAQQFSDYHSELNMSSLELGDSALYFCASSRTGAGNTIYFGEGSWLTVV.